These T cell receptor beta chains were read from a single sample in a study of blood T cell repertoires in COVID-19. Some clones are missing from TCRdb's copy, which holds only in-frame ones; the method was immunoSEQ multiplex PCR. The repertoire includes about 26,000 clones, 85% to 95% of them detected once, and 2.1% sits in the top ten. The sample taken for sequencing was peripheral blood. These receptors came from a human donor in a cohort sampled during active COVID-19. Each CDR3 is given with its conserved first and last residue. The order of the fields is D gene, V gene, J gene, CDR3 protein, CDR3 DNA. A D gene is named only where the DNA matches it firmly.

TRBD2	TRBV13	TRBJ2-1	CASSRGGGPYNEQFF	TGTGCCAGCAGCCGGGGGGGAGGGCCTTACAATGAGCAGTTCTTC
TRBD1	TRBV4-3	TRBJ1-2	CASSSTTGGGYTF	TGCGCCAGCAGCTCAACGACAGGGGGCGGCTACACCTTC
NA	TRBV7-9	TRBJ1-3	CASSLIPGSGNTIYF	TGTGCCAGCAGCTTAATTCCGGGTAGTGGAAACACCATATATTTT
TRBD2	TRBV30	TRBJ2-3	CAWSRFTSGRADTQYF	TGTGCCTGGAGTAGGTTTACTAGCGGGAGAGCAGATACGCAGTATTTT
NA	TRBV27	TRBJ1-1	CASKSNAAHEAFF	TGTGCCAGCAAGTCTAATGCGGCTCACGAAGCTTTCTTT
TRBD1	TRBV5-8	TRBJ2-7	CASSFDRDYEQYF	TGTGCCAGCAGCTTTGACAGGGACTACGAGCAGTACTTC